A single sample is the source of the 12 T cell receptor beta chains below, sequenced in a study of blood T cell repertoires in COVID-19. This table comes from immunoSEQ multiplex PCR, and its TCRdb copy is limited to in-frame clones, with some not included. Of about 86,000 clones in the sample, roughly 83% are singletons; the top ten hold 30% to 35%. Sequences were obtained from peripheral blood. The receptors were gathered from an elderly woman with active or convalescent COVID-19.

The chain uses TRBV3-1 (or the pseudogene TRBV3-2) and TRBJ1-1, with a possible D match to TRBD1 (6 bases). Germline-derived CDR1 and CDR2 are LGHDT and YNNKEL (reference sequence). The CDR3 is made up of 12 amino acids. V lost 2 bases to trimming and J lost 7 bases, with 8 bases between them. The CDR3 nucleotides are TGTGCCAGCAGCCAATCGACAGGTGAAGCTTTCTTT. Translating gives CASSQSTGEAFF.

The chain is built from TRBV28 and TRBJ1-3; maybe TRBD1 (6 bases). Trimming pared 4 bases from V and 1 base from J, leaving 8 bases between. The CDR3 consists of 14 residues. Per germline, CDR1 MDHEN and CDR2 SYDVKM. CDR3 nucleotide sequence: TGTGCCAGCAGTTCACAGGGATCTGGAAACACCATATATTTT. Its translation is CASSSQGSGNTIYF.

This chain links TRBV12-3 or TRBV12-4 with TRBJ2-5; D is unresolved. Trimming took off 5 bases at V and 9 bases at J, with 16 bases between the two ends. The CDR3 length is 13 residues. The CDR3 region is CASSPPGLKAQYF. The CDR3 nucleotides read TGTGCCAGCAGTCCTCCGGGTTTGAAGGCCCAGTACTTC.

The rearrangement uses TRBV6-5 and TRBJ2-3; a weak D match, TRBD2 (5 bases). Germline lookup yields CDR1 MNHEY and CDR2 SVGAGI. V was cut by 7 bases and J by 0 bases, with 11 bases left in between. The length of the CDR3 is 14 residues. The CDR3 protein is CASTASRSTDTQYF. The CDR3 region has the DNA TGTGCCAGCACGGCTAGCAGGAGCACAGATACGCAGTATTTT.

The chain has TRBV9 and TRBJ2-5; the match to TRBD2 covers 8 bases. J gave up 2 bases and V 4 bases, and 16 bases lay outside the gene matches. The CDR3 extends over 18 amino acids. CDR1 and CDR2 from the germline V gene are SGDLS and YYNGEE. In DNA form, the CDR3 reads TGTGCCAGCAGCTCTAGACTAGCGCACAGAAGTCGACAAGAGACCCAGTACTTC. Its translation: CASSSRLAHRSRQETQYF.

About this clone: Within the sample, other DNA sequences also encode this same CDR3. This rearrangement joins TRBV5-1 to TRBJ2-1; 7 positions agree with TRBD1. This CDR3 contains 14 residues. V shed 0 bases, J shed 4 bases, and the junction held 1 base outside the gene matches. From germline, CDR1 is SGHRS and CDR2 YFSETQ. CDR3 sequence: CASSLGQGYNEQFF. The CDR3 bases are TGCGCCAGCAGCTTGGGACAGGGTTACAATGAGCAGTTCTTC.

The chain is built from TRBV15 and TRBJ2-1; D possibly corresponds to TRBD2 (5 bases). CDR1 and CDR2 (germline): LNHNV, YYDKDF (reference sequence). CDR3 length equals 16 residues. Trimming took 5 bases from V and 1 from J, leaving 15 bases between them. This chain's CDR3 is CATSGSGAGSYNEQFF. The CDR3 DNA follows: TGTGCCACCAGCGGCAGCGGTGCTGGTTCCTACAATGAGCAGTTCTTC.

The CDR3 spells CASSPPDRAYGYTF. CDR3 DNA: TGCGCCAGCAGCCCCCCGGACAGGGCCTATGGCTACACCTTC. This chain links TRBV5-1 with TRBJ1-2; 8 nucleotides align to TRBD1. This CDR3 is built from 14 residues. The germline V gene encodes CDR1 SGHRS and CDR2 YFSETQ. Trimming cost V 4 bases and J 4 bases; bases outside gene matches: 6. Variable domain in full (rest from reference TRBV5-1 and TRBJ1-2): KAGVTQTPRYLIKTRGQQVTLSCSPISGHRSVSWYQQTPGQGLQFLFEYFSETQRNKGNFPGRFSGRQFSNSRSEMNVSTLELGDSALYLCASSPPDRAYGYTFGSGTRLTVV.

The rearrangement links TRBV14 to TRBJ2-7, with D hard to call. Germline V lookup: CDR1 SGHDN, CDR2 FVKESK. The V gene lost 0 bases and the J gene lost 2 bases, with 8 bases spanning the gap. This CDR3 spans 14 amino acids. CDR3 in DNA: TGTGCCAGCAGCCAAGAACCCGTAGCCTACGAGCAGTACTTC. Translation: CASSQEPVAYEQYF.

The V gene is TRBV27, the J gene TRBJ2-5; perhaps TRBD2 as D (6 bases). The germline gives CDR1 MNHEY, CDR2 SMNVEV (reference sequence). The germline V and J ends were trimmed by 8 bases and 3 bases, with 13 bases remaining between them. The CDR3 has 13 amino acids. In DNA, the CDR3 is TGTGCCAGCCATAGAGCGGGTAAAGAGACCCAGTACTTC. It encodes CASHRAGKETQYF.

This sequence joins TRBV4-3 and TRBJ2-2; D is perhaps TRBD1 (6 bases). CDR1 is LGHNA and CDR2 is YSLEER in the germline V gene. CDR3 size: 16 residues. V lost 3 bases and J 4 bases, leaving 15 bases between the germline ends. The CDR3 DNA is TGCGCCAGCAGCCACCAACTACAGGGAACCACCGGGGAGCTGTTTTTT. Translation: CASSHQLQGTTGELFF.

The gene calls are TRBV4-3 and TRBJ1-5, with 8 bases that match TRBD1. Trimming removed 2 bases from V and 9 bases from J; junction bases left unmatched: 6. The CDR3 totals 14 residues. In germline, CDR1 is LGHNA, CDR2 YSLEER. This chain's CDR3 is CASSQLDRDGPQHF. The CDR3 DNA sequence: TGCGCCAGCAGCCAACTGGACAGGGACGGGCCCCAGCATTTT.